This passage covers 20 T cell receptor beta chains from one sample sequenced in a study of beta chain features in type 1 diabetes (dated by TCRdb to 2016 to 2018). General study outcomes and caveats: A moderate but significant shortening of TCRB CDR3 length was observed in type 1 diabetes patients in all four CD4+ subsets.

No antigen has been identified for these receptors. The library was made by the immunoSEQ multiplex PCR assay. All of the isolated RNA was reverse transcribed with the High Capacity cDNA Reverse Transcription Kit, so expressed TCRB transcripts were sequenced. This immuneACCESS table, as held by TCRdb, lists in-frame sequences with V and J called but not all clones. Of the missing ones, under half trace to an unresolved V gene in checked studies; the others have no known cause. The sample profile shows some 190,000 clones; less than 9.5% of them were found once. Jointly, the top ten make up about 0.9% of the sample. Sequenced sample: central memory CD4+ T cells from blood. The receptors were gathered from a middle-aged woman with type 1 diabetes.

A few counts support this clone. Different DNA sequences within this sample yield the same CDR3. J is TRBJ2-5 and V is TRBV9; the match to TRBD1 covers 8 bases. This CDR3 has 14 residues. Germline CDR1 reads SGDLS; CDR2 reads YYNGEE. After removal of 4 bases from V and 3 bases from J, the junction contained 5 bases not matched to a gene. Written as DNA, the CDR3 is TGTGCCAGCAGCCCAAGGACAGGGAAAGAGACCCAGTACTTC. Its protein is CASSPRTGKETQYF.

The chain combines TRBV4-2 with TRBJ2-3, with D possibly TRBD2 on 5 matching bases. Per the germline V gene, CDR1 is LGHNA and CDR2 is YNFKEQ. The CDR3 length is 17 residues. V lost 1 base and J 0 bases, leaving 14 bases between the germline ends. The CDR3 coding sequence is TGTGCCAGCAGCCAAGTGGGGAGTGAGTCTAGCACAGATACGCAGTATTTT. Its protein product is CASSQVGSESSTDTQYF.

The CDR3 loop is CSAGQGVGYF. Written as DNA, the CDR3 is TGCAGTGCTGGACAGGGCGTAGGGTACTTC. The chain links TRBV20-1 to TRBJ2-4, with 8 bases matching TRBD1. V gave up 5 bases and J gave up 15 bases; unmatched junction bases: 6. Germline-derived CDR1 and CDR2 are DFQATT and SNEGSKA (reference sequence). The CDR3 consists of 10 residues.

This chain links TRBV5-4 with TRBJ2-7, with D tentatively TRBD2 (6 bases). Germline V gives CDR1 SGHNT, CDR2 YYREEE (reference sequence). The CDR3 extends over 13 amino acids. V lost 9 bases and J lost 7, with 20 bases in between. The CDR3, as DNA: TGTGCCACCCATAGGGGCGCGGGGCGTGAGCAGTACTTC. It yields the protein CATHRGAGREQYF.

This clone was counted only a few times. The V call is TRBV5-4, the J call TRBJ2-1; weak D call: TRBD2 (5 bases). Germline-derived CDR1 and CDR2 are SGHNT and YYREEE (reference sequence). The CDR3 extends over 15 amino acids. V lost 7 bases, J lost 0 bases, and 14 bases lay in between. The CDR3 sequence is CASPSPGSSYNEQFF. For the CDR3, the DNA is TGTGCCAGCCCGTCCCCGGGGAGCTCCTACAATGAGCAGTTCTTC.

CDR3 amino acids: CASSLGGTYSNTEAFF. In DNA form, the CDR3 reads TGTGCCAGCAGCTTGGGCGGGACTTACTCGAACACTGAAGCTTTCTTT. The chain joins TRBV5-4 to TRBJ1-1; the D gene is possibly TRBD1 (5 bases). V was trimmed by 0 bases and J by 1 base, leaving 13 bases between them. Germline CDR1 is SGHNT and CDR2 is YYREEE (reference sequence). The CDR3 covers 16 residues. The full variable domain, with the rest looked up from reference TRBV5-4 and TRBJ1-1, is ETGVTQSPTHLIKTRGQQVTLRCSSQSGHNTVSWYQQALGQGPQFIFQYYREEENGRGNFPPRFSGLQFPNYSSELNVNALELDDSALYLCASSLGGTYSNTEAFFGQGTRLTVV.

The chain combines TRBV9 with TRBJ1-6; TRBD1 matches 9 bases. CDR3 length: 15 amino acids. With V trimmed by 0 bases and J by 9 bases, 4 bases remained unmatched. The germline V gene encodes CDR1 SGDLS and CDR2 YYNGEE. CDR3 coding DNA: TGTGCCAGCAGCGTAGGACAGGGGGGAACTTCACCCCTCCACTTT. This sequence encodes CASSVGQGGTSPLHF.

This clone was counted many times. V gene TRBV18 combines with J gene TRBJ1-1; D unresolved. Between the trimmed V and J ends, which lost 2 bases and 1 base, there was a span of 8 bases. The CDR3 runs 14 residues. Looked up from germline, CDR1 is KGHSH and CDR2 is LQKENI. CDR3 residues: CASSPETQNTEAFF. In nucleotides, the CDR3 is TGTGCCAGCTCACCAGAGACACAGAACACTGAAGCTTTCTTT.

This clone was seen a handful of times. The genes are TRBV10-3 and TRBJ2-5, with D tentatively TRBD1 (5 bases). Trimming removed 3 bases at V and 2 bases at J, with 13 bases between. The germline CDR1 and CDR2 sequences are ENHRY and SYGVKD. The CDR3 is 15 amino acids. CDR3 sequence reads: CAISDPRTLQETQYF. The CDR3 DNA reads TGTGCCATCAGTGATCCCCGGACACTTCAAGAGACCCAGTACTTC.

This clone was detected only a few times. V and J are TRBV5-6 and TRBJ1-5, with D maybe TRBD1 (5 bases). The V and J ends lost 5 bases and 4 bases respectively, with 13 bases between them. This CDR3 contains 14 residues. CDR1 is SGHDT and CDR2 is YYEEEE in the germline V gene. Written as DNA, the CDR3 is TGTGCCAGCAGTTTACAGGACGGGAATCAGCCCCAGCATTTT. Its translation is CASSLQDGNQPQHF.

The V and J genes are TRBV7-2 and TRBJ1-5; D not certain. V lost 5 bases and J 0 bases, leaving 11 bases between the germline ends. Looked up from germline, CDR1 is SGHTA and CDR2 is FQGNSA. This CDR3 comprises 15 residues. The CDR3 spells CASSPWRASNQPQHF. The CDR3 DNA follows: TGTGCCAGCAGCCCGTGGAGGGCTAGCAATCAGCCCCAGCATTTT.

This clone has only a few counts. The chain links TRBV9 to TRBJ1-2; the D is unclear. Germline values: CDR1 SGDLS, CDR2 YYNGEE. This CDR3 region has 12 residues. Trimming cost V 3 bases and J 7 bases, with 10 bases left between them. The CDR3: CASSAQRVGYTF. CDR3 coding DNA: TGTGCCAGCAGCGCCCAACGGGTTGGCTACACCTTC.

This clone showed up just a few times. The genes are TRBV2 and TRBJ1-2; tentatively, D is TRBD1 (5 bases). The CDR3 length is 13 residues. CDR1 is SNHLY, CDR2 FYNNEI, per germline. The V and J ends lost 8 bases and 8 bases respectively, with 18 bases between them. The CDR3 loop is CASALHGARGYTF. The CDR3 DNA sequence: TGTGCCAGCGCTTTACATGGGGCAAGAGGCTACACCTTC.

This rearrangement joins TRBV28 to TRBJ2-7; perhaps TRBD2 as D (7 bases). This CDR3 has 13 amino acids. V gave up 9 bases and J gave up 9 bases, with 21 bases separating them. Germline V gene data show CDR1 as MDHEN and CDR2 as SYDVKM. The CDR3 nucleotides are TGTGCCAGTTCAACTCGGGGGGCGTTCGGGCAGTACTTC. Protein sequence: CASSTRGAFGQYF.

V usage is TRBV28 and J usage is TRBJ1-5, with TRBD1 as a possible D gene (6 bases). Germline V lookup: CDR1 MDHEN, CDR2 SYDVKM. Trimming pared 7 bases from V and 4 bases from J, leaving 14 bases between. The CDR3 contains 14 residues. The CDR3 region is CASKGERWNQPQHF. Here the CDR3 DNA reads TGTGCCAGCAAGGGGGAAAGATGGAATCAGCCCCAGCATTTT. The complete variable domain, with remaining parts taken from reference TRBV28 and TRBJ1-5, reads DVKVTQSSRYLVKRTGEKVFLECVQDMDHENMFWYRQDPGLGLRLIYFSYDVKMKEKGDIPEGYSVSREKKERFSLILESASTNQTSMYLCASKGERWNQPQHFGDGTRLSIL.

CDR3 DNA sequence: TGTGCCAGCAGCCCCTCAGCGGGGCTAGCCAAAAACATTCAGTACTTC. It specifies CASSPSAGLAKNIQYF. The chain has TRBV11-1 and TRBJ2-4; TRBD2 matches at 7 bases. V lost 5 bases and J lost 0; bases outside the gene matches: 7. This CDR3 is built from 16 residues. CDR1 and CDR2 from the germline V gene are SGHAT and FQDESV (reference sequence).

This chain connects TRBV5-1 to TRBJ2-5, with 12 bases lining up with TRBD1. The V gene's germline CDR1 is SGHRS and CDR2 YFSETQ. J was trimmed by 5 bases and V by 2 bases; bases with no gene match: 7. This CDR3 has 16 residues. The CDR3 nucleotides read TGCGCCAGCAGCTTCCGCGCCGGGACAGGGGGCGAGACCCAGTACTTC. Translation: CASSFRAGTGGETQYF.

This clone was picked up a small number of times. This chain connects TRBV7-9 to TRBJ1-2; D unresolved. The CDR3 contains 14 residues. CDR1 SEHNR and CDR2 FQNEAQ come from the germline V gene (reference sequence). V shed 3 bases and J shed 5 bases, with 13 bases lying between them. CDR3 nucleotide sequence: TGTGCCAGCAGCTTCGGATCGGGCGGGTATGGCTACACCTTC. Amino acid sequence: CASSFGSGGYGYTF.

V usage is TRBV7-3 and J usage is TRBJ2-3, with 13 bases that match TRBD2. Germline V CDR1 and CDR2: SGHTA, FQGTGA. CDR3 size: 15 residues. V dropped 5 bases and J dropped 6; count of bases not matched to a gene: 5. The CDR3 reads CASSQGLAGVDTQYF. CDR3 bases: TGTGCCAGCAGCCAAGGACTAGCGGGAGTCGATACGCAGTATTTT.

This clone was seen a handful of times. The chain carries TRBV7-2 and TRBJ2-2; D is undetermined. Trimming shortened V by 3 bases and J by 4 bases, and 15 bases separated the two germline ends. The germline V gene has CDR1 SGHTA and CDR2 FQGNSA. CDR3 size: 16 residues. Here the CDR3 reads CASSFSGSLRTGELFF. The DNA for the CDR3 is TGTGCCAGCAGCTTCTCGGGTTCCTTGCGCACCGGGGAGCTGTTTTTT. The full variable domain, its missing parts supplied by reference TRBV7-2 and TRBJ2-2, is GAGVSQSPSNKVTEKGKDVELRCDPISGHTALYWYRQSLGQGLEFLIYFQGNSAPDKSGLPSDRFSAERTGGSVSTLTIQRTQQEDSAVYLCASSFSGSLRTGELFFGEGSRLTVL.